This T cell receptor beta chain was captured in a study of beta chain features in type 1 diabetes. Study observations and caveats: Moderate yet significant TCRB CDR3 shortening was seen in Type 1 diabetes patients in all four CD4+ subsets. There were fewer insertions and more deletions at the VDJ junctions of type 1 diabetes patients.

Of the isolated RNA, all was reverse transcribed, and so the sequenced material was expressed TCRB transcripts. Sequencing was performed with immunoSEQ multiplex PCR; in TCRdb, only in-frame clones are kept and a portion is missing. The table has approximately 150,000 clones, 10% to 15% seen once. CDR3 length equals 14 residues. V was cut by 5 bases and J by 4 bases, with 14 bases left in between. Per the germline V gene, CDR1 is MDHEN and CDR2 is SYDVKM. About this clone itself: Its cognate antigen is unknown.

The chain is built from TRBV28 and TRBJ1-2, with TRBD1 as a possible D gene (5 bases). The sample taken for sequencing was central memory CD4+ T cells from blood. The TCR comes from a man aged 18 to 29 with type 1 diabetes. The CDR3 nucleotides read TGTGCCAGCAGTCGGGACGGAGACTTCTATGGCTACACCTTC. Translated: CASSRDGDFYGYTF.